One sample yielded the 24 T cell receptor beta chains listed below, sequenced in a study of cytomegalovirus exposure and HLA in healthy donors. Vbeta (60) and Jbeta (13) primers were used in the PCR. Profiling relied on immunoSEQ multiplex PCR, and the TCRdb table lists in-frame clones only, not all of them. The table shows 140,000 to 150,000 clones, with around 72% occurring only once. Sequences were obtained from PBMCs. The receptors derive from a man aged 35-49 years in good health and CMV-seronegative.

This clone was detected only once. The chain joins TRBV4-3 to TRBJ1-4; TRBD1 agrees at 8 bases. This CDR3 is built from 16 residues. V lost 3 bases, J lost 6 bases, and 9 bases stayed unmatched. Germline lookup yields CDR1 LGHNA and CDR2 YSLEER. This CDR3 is CASSQGRQGRDEKLFF. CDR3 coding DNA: TGCGCCAGCAGCCAGGGCAGACAGGGGAGGGATGAAAAACTGTTTTTT.

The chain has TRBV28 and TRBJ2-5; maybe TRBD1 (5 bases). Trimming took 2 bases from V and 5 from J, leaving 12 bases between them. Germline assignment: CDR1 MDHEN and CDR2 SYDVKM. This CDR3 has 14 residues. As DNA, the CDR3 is TGTGCCAGCAGTTTAGGGGCAGGGTGGGAGACCCAGTACTTC. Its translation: CASSLGAGWETQYF.

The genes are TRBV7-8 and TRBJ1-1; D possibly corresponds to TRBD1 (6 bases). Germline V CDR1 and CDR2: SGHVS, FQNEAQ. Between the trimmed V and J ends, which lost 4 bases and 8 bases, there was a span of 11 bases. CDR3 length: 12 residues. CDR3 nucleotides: TGTGCCAGCAGCTCACAGGGTCCCGAAGCTTTCTTT. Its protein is CASSSQGPEAFF.

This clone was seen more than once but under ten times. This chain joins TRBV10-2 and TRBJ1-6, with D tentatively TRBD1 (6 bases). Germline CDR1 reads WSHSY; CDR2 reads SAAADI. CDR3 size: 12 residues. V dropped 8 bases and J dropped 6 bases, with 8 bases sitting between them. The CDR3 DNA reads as TGCGCCAGCGCGGACAGTAATTCACCCCTCCACTTT. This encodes CASADSNSPLHF.

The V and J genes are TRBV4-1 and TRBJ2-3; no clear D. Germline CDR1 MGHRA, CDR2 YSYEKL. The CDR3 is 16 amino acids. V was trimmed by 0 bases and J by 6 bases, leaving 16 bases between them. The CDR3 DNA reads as TGCGCCAGCAGCCAAGATTTAATAGCCCGGTGGGATACGCAGTATTTT. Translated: CASSQDLIARWDTQYF.

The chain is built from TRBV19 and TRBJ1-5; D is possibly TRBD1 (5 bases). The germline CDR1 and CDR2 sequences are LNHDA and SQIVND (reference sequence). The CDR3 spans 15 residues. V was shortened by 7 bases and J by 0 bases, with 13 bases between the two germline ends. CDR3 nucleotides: TGTGCCAGTAAGCGGGGGGTTTATAGCAATCAGCCCCAGCATTTT. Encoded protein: CASKRGVYSNQPQHF. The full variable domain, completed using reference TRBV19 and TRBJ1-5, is DGGITQSPKYLFRKEGQNVTLSCEQNLNHDAMYWYRQDPGQGLRLIYYSQIVNDFQKGDIAEGYSVSREKKESFPLTVTSAQKNPTAFYLCASKRGVYSNQPQHFGDGTRLSIL.

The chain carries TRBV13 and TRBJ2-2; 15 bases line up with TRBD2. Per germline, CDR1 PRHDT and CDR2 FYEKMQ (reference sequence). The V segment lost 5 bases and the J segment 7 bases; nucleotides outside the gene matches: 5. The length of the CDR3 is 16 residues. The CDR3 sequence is CASSTGLAGGLGELFF. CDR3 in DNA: TGTGCCAGCAGCACTGGACTAGCGGGGGGGCTCGGGGAGCTGTTTTTT.

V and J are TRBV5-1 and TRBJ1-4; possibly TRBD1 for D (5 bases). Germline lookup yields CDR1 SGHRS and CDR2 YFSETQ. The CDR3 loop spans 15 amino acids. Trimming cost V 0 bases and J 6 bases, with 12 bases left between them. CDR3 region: CASSLAAGRDEKLFF. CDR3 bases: TGCGCCAGCAGCTTGGCCGCAGGGAGGGATGAAAAACTGTTTTTT.

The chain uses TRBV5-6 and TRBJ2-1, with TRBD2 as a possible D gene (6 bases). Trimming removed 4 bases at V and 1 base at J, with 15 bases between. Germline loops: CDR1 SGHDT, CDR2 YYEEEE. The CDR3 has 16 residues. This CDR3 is CASSPVGGESYNEQFF. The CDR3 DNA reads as TGTGCCAGCAGCCCCGTGGGCGGGGAATCCTACAATGAGCAGTTCTTC. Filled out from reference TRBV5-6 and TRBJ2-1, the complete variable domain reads DAGVTQSPTHLIKTRGQQVTLRCSPKSGHDTVSWYQQALGQGPQFIFQYYEEEERQRGNFPDRFSGHQFPNYSSELNVNALLLGDSALYLCASSPVGGESYNEQFFGPGTRLTVL.

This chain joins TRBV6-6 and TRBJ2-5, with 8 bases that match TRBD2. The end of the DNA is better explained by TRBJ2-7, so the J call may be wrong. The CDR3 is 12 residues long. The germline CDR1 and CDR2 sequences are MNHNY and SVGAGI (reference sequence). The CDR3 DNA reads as TGTGCCACCAGCGGGGGAAGCGACGAGCAGTACTTC. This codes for CATSGGSDEQYF.

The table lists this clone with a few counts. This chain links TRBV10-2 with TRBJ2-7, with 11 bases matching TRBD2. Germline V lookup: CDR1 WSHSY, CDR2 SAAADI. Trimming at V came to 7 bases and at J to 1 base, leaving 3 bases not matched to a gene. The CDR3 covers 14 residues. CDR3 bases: TGCGCCAGCAACCTAGCGGGAGGATCCTACGAGCAGTACTTC. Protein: CASNLAGGSYEQYF.

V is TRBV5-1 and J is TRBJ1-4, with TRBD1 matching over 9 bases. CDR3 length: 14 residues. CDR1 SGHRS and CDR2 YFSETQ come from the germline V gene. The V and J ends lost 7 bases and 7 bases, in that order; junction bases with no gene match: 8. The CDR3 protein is CASGQTGGGEKLFF. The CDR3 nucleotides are TGCGCCAGCGGACAAACAGGGGGCGGTGAAAAACTGTTTTTT. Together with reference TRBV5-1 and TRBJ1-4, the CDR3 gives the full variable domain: KAGVTQTPRYLIKTRGQQVTLSCSPISGHRSVSWYQQTPGQGLQFLFEYFSETQRNKGNFPGRFSGRQFSNSRSEMNVSTLELGDSALYLCASGQTGGGEKLFFGSGTQLSVL.

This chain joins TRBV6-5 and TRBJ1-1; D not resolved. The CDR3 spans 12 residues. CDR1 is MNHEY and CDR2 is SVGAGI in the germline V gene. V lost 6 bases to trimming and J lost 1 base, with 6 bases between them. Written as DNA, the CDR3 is TGTGCCAGCAGGAGGGCGAACACTGAAGCTTTCTTT. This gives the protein CASRRANTEAFF.

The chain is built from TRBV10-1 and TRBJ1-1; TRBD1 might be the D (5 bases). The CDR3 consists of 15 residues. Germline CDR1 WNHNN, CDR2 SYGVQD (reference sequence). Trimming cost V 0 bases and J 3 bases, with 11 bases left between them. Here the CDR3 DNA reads TGCGCCAGCAGTGAGTCGGGTTCGGGGGACACTGAAGCTTTCTTT. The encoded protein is CASSESGSGDTEAFF.

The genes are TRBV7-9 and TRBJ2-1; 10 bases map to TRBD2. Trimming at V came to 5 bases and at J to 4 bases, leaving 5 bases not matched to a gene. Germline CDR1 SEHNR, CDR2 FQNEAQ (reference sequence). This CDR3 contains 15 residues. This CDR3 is CASSQSGRGYNEQFF. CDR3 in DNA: TGTGCCAGCAGCCAAAGCGGGAGGGGGTACAATGAGCAGTTCTTC.

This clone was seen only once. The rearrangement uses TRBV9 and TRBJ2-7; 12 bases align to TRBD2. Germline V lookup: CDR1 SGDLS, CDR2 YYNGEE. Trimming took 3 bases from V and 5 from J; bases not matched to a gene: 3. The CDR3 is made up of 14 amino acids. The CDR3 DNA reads TGTGCCAGCAGCGGCCTAGCGGGGGGGGACGAGCAGTACTTC. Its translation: CASSGLAGGDEQYF.

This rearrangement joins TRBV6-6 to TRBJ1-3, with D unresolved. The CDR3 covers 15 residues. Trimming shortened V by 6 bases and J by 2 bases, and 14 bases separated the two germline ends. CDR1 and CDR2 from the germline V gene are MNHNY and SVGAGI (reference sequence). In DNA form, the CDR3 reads TGTGCCAGCAGCGTCGGGCGAGGGACTGGAAACACCATATATTTT. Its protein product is CASSVGRGTGNTIYF.

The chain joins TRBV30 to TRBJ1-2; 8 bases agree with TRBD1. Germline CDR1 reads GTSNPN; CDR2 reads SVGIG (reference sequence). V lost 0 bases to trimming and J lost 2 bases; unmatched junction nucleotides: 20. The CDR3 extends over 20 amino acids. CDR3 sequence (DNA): TGTGCCTGGAGTGTAGAGGTGGTTTTGGACAGGGATAAATTAAACTATGGCTACACCTTC. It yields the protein CAWSVEVVLDRDKLNYGYTF. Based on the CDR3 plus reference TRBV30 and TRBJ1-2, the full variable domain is SQTIHQWPATLVQPVGSPLSLECTVEGTSNPNLYWYRQAAGRGLQLLFYSVGIGQISSEVPQNLSASRPQDRQFILSSKKLLLSDSGFYLCAWSVEVVLDRDKLNYGYTFGSGTRLTVV.

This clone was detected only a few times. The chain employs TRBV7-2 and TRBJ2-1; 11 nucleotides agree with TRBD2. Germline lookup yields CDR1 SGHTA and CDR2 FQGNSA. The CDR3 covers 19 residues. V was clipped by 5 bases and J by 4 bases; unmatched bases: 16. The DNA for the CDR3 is TGTGCCAGCAGCCCCGGGCTAGCGGGAGGAAGGCCCCGGTACAATGAGCAGTTCTTC. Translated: CASSPGLAGGRPRYNEQFF. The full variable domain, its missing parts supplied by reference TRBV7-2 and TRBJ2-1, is GAGVSQSPSNKVTEKGKDVELRCDPISGHTALYWYRQSLGQGLEFLIYFQGNSAPDKSGLPSDRFSAERTGGSVSTLTIQRTQQEDSAVYLCASSPGLAGGRPRYNEQFFGPGTRLTVL.

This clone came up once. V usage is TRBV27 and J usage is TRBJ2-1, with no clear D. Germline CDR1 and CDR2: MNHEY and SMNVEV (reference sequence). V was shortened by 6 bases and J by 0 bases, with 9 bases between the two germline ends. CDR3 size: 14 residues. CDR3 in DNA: TGTGCCAGCAGCCTGAGAAGCTCCTACAATGAGCAGTTCTTC. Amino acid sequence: CASSLRSSYNEQFF.

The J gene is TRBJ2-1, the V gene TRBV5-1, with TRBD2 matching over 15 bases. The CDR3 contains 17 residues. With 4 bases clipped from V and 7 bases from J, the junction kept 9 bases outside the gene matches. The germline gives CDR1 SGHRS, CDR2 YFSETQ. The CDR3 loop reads CASSTGLAGGVGNEQFF. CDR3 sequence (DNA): TGCGCCAGCAGCACCGGACTAGCGGGAGGGGTGGGGAATGAGCAGTTCTTC.

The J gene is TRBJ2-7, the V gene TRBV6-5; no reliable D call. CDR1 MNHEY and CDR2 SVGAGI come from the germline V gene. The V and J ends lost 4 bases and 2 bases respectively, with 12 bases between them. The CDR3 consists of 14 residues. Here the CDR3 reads CASSSLSVTYEQYF. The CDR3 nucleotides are TGTGCCAGCAGTTCTCTTTCGGTTACCTACGAGCAGTACTTC.

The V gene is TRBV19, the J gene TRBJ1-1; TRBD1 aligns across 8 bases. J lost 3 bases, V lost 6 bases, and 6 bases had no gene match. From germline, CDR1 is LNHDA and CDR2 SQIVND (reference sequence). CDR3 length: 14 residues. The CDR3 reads CASRNRGGYTEAFF. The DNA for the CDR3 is TGTGCCAGTAGAAACAGGGGGGGGTACACTGAAGCTTTCTTT.

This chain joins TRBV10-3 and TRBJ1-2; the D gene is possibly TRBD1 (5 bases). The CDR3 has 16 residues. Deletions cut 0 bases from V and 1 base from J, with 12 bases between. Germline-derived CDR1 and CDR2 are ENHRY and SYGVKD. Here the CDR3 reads CAISESRAGLNYGYTF. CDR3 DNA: TGTGCCATCAGTGAGTCTCGGGCAGGGCTTAACTATGGCTACACCTTC.